Listed here are 13 T cell receptor beta chains from one sample, sequenced in a study of cytomegalovirus exposure and HLA in healthy donors. Amplification used 60 Vbeta primers and 13 Jbeta primers. Clones were sequenced by immunoSEQ multiplex PCR, and TCRdb holds only the in-frame ones, with some missing. The table lists 90,000 to 120,000 clones, 74% of them singletons. The sequencing sample was made of PBMCs. The receptors shown here come from a man aged 45-65 years in good health and CMV-seropositive.

Only one count was recorded for this clone. V is TRBV6-1 and J is TRBJ1-2, with D unclear. Trimming removed 6 bases at V and 2 bases at J, with 7 bases between. The CDR3 runs to 12 residues. Germline CDR1 reads MNHNS; CDR2 reads SASEGT. The CDR3 protein is CASSSENYGYTF. The CDR3, as DNA: TGTGCCAGCAGCTCAGAAAACTATGGCTACACCTTC.

In this sample, this clone turned up a few times. V gene TRBV6-5 combines with J gene TRBJ2-3, with 7 bases aligning to TRBD1. Germline CDR1 is MNHEY and CDR2 is SVGAGI. This CDR3 is built from 15 residues. V was clipped by 5 bases and J by 6 bases; unmatched bases: 11. As DNA, the CDR3 is TGTGCCAGCAGTATAACTACAGGGGAGAGCGATACGCAGTATTTT. This sequence encodes CASSITTGESDTQYF.

The gene calls are TRBV5-1 and TRBJ2-7, with D possibly being TRBD2 (5 bases). The CDR3 spans 14 residues. Deletions cut 0 bases from V and 3 bases from J, with 10 bases between. Germline CDR1 reads SGHRS; CDR2 reads YFSETQ. CDR3: CASSLASRGYEQYF. The CDR3 nucleotides read TGCGCCAGCAGCTTGGCCAGTCGGGGCTACGAGCAGTACTTC.

CDR3: CASTPPPYTF. DNA of the CDR3: TGTGCCAGTACCCCCCCTCCCTACACCTTC. The rearrangement uses TRBV19 and TRBJ1-2; the D is unclear. The CDR3 totals 10 residues. V was trimmed by 7 bases and J by 10 bases, leaving 10 bases between them. Germline-derived CDR1 and CDR2 are LNHDA and SQIVND (reference sequence).

This chain uses TRBV4-1 with TRBJ1-1; 7 nucleotides line up with TRBD1. The germline CDR1 and CDR2 sequences are MGHRA and YSYEKL. With 3 bases clipped from V and 0 bases from J, the junction kept 4 bases outside the gene matches. This CDR3 has 15 amino acids. The CDR3 is CASSQEGQLNTEAFF. CDR3 DNA: TGCGCCAGCAGCCAGGAGGGACAGCTGAACACTGAAGCTTTCTTT.

The rearrangement joins TRBV6-1 to TRBJ2-5, with a weak D call TRBD1 (6 bases). Germline CDR1 reads MNHNS; CDR2 reads SASEGT. V was pared by 7 bases and J by 2 bases, with 14 bases between. The CDR3 is 14 amino acids. The CDR3 DNA is TGTGCCAGCAACACAGGGTTGGGGCAAGAGACCCAGTACTTC. As protein: CASNTGLGQETQYF.

Only a few counts were recorded for this clone. V usage is TRBV6-5 and J usage is TRBJ1-1; D call uncertain. The V and J ends lost 5 bases and 1 base respectively, with 5 bases between them. Germline V gene lookup returns CDR1 MNHEY and CDR2 SVGAGI. The CDR3 sequence is 12 residues long. For the CDR3, the DNA is TGTGCCAGCAGTGGGAGGAACACTGAAGCTTTCTTT. It codes for CASSGRNTEAFF.

J is TRBJ2-1 and V is TRBV4-1, with a weak D call TRBD2 (6 bases). The ends were cut back, 1 base at V and 4 bases at J, with 14 bases in the middle. Germline CDR1 and CDR2: MGHRA and YSYEKL. The CDR3 covers 16 residues. CDR3 DNA sequence: TGCGCCAGCAGCCAAGTAAGCAGCGGGTCTTACAATGAGCAGTTCTTC. Its translation is CASSQVSSGSYNEQFF.

The chain recombines TRBV7-2 with TRBJ2-2; 8 bases agree with TRBD1. With 5 bases clipped from V and 2 bases from J, the junction kept 7 bases outside the gene matches. Germline-derived CDR1 and CDR2 are SGHTA and FQGNSA. The CDR3 extends over 16 amino acids. The CDR3 DNA reads as TGTGCCAGCAGCCGAGCGACAGGGGTAAACACCGGGGAGCTGTTTTTT. This translates into CASSRATGVNTGELFF.

The chain carries TRBV18 and TRBJ1-1, with 10 bases lining up with TRBD1. J was trimmed by 5 bases and V by 7 bases; bases with no gene match: 13. The CDR3 length is 16 residues. CDR1 and CDR2 from the germline V gene are KGHSH and LQKENI. The DNA of the CDR3 is TGTGCCAGCTTCTCCGGGACAGGGGTCCGTGGAACTGAAGCTTTCTTT. Translating gives CASFSGTGVRGTEAFF.

The V and J genes are TRBV19 and TRBJ1-1; 10 positions match TRBD1. There are 14 residues in the CDR3. Trimming cost V 5 bases and J 7 bases; bases outside gene matches: 7. Germline CDR1 LNHDA, CDR2 SQIVND (reference sequence). Here the CDR3 reads CASSPRQGAVEAFF. CDR3 bases: TGTGCCAGTAGTCCCCGACAGGGGGCGGTTGAAGCTTTCTTT.

This clone was observed a few times. V usage is TRBV27 and J usage is TRBJ1-2; 12 positions match TRBD1. CDR1 MNHEY and CDR2 SMNVEV come from the germline V gene (reference sequence). This CDR3 has 17 residues. V gave up 5 bases and J gave up 4 bases; unmatched junction bases: 11. The CDR3 loop reads CASSPRDRGPGGYGYTF. The CDR3 bases are TGTGCCAGCAGTCCACGGGACAGGGGGCCAGGAGGCTATGGCTACACCTTC.

The genes are TRBV10-3 and TRBJ1-2; weak D call: TRBD1 (5 bases). Germline values: CDR1 ENHRY, CDR2 SYGVKD. The V end was cut by 6 bases, the J end by 3 bases, with 17 bases between. The CDR3 is made up of 15 amino acids. The CDR3 spells CAIRAGSPEHYGYTF. In nucleotides, the CDR3 is TGTGCCATCAGGGCAGGGTCACCCGAGCACTATGGCTACACCTTC.